Below are 3 T cell receptor beta chains sequenced from a single sample in a study of metastatic and nonmetastatic thyroid tumors. None of the patients had undergone any treatment ahead of thyroid surgery. TCRdb re-analyzed the PCR reads using MiXCR. The sample lists roughly 89,000 clones; under 15% were seen once. Material for sequencing was tumor tissue. The receptor source for this set is a female donor with papillary thyroid cancer or a benign thyroid nodule (not recorded which). Some clones in this sample may be carry-over from other donors' samples.

Notes on this clone: Sequence at one end of the junction differs from germline and may be a read error. The chain joins TRBV4-2 to TRBJ2-5; tentatively, D is TRBD2 (6 bases). The CDR3 runs 17 residues. Looked up from germline, CDR1 is LGHNA and CDR2 is YNFKEQ. This chain's CDR3 is CASSQDSAGIGGETQYF. The CDR3 region has the DNA TGTGCCAGCAGCCAAGATTCAGCTGGAATCGGAGGGGAGACCCAGTACTTT.

The J gene is TRBJ2-2, the V gene TRBV6-2 or TRBV6-3; the D gene could be TRBD1 or TRBD2 (7 bases each). The V end lost 6 bases, the J end lost 11 bases, and 25 bases lay between the germline ends. The CDR3 is made up of 16 amino acids. Germline loops: CDR1 MNHEY, CDR2 SVGEGT. CDR3 sequence: CASSPQGGLPGGELFF. The CDR3 DNA reads as TGTGCCAGCAGCCCCCAGGGGGGGCTTCCCGGCGGTGAGCTGTTTTTT.

A few counts support this clone. Compared with germline, one end of the junction differs, possibly owing to a read error. This chain uses TRBV12-3 or TRBV12-4 with TRBJ2-2; D possibly uses TRBD1 or TRBD2 (6 bases each). The CDR3 totals 15 residues. The CDR3 DNA reads as TGTGCCAGCAGTTTCGGGGGCGCGTACACCGGAGAGCTGTTTTTT. This codes for CASSFGGAYTGELFF.